Listed below are T cell receptor beta chains from one sample, sequenced in a study of early T cells in non-severe SARS-CoV-2 infection. From the 5' RACE reads, TCRdb called clonotypes with MiXCR, one entry per CDR3 protein. The profile covers about 76,000 distinct CDR3 sequences, with roughly 12% appearing a single time and roughly 3.2% taken by the ten largest. Sequencing was performed on whole blood. Receptor source: an adult who was a healthcare worker with PCR-confirmed SARS-CoV-2 infection or an uninfected control (not recorded which). The CDR3 runs from the conserved cysteine through the conserved F or W. A D gene is named only where the DNA matches it firmly.

CDR3 | J | D | V
CASSPTGVLREKLFF | TRBJ1-4 | TRBD1 | TRBV7-8
CASSFIGDRVHEQYF | TRBJ2-7 | TRBD1 | TRBV27
CASLKGGSSYEQYF | TRBJ2-7 | - | TRBV28
CASSEIEGEKLFF | TRBJ1-4 | - | TRBV6-1
CASSQDMGRDNEQFF | TRBJ2-1 | TRBD2 | TRBV4-1
CASSQKEGPQPQHF | TRBJ1-5 | - | TRBV4-1
CASRESGSAKNIQYF | TRBJ2-4 | - | TRBV6-5
CASSPLGQTTPGNTEAFF | TRBJ1-1 | TRBD1 | TRBV9
CASSSWTGGEETQYF | TRBJ2-5 | TRBD1 | TRBV11-2
CSVGSGSDTQYF | TRBJ2-3 | - | TRBV29-1
CASSLVSGASYNEQFF | TRBJ2-1 | - | TRBV5-5
CASSSLQPWASGIIFEQYF | TRBJ2-7 | TRBD2 | TRBV11-3
CASSPTGGQSYNEQFF | TRBJ2-1 | TRBD1 | TRBV18
CSASPSSYNSPLHF | TRBJ1-6 | - | TRBV20-1
CATSVPGQGGTGELFF | TRBJ2-2 | TRBD1 | TRBV24-1
CASSAVAGVSNQPQHF | TRBJ1-5 | - | TRBV18
CASSQITDSGGELFF | TRBJ2-2 | - | TRBV3-1
CASSEGAREKLFF | TRBJ1-4 | - | TRBV18
CASSFYGDGTGELFF | TRBJ2-2 | - | TRBV19
CSAREDEQYF | TRBJ2-7 | - | TRBV20-1
CSARGTASYEQYF | TRBJ2-7 | - | TRBV20-1
CSAWGLGPDTQYF | TRBJ2-3 | - | TRBV20-1
CATRDSGTDTQYF | TRBJ2-3 | - | TRBV6-4
CASSTSRTLGITF | TRBJ1-2 | - | TRBV9
CASSSAGGDGTEAFF | TRBJ1-1 | - | TRBV28
CASRGLLDTQYF | TRBJ2-3 | - | TRBV27
CASSVVGSGNTIYF | TRBJ1-3 | - | TRBV9
CASSRSGSPYEQYF | TRBJ2-7 | - | TRBV3-1
CASSYRTSGTYNEQFF | TRBJ2-1 | TRBD2 | TRBV6-6
CASSSSAYEQYF | TRBJ2-7 | - | TRBV6-6
CASREGGEGDTQYF | TRBJ2-3 | - | TRBV12-3/TRBV12-4
CASSLFSGRADNEQFF | TRBJ2-1 | TRBD2 | TRBV28
CASSLRGTSGRTPTDTQYF | TRBJ2-3 | TRBD2 | TRBV27
CASSRDVSYEQYF | TRBJ2-7 | - | TRBV5-1
CASSQSSSRAVAGDFVEQFF | TRBJ2-1 | TRBD2 | TRBV3-1
CASSFNRDDEKLFF | TRBJ1-4 | - | TRBV7-2
CAAAGEGTDTQYF | TRBJ2-3 | - | TRBV28
CSARDRQGSSGNTIYF | TRBJ1-3 | TRBD1 | TRBV20-1
CSVPGQSIYNEQFF | TRBJ2-1 | TRBD1 | TRBV29-1
CASREAGYGYTF | TRBJ1-2 | - | TRBV12-3/TRBV12-4
CASSPAGTSISNEQFF | TRBJ2-1 | TRBD2 | TRBV5-4
CASSRRTGSINTEAFF | TRBJ1-1 | TRBD1 | TRBV12-3/TRBV12-4
CSVRRGNTEAFF | TRBJ1-1 | - | TRBV29-1
CASREREGLTTTGELFF | TRBJ2-2 | TRBD2 | TRBV6-1
CASSGSGTTDTQYF | TRBJ2-3 | - | TRBV7-9
CASSATQGNTEVFF | TRBJ1-1 | - | TRBV9
CASSLGTLSTDTQYF | TRBJ2-3 | - | TRBV5-4
CASSERRGAEAFF | TRBJ1-1 | - | TRBV6-4
CSVGTSHQHEQYF | TRBJ2-7 | TRBD2 | TRBV20-1
CASSLGPYGYTF | TRBJ1-2 | - | TRBV28
CASSLSPAGAQYF | TRBJ2-3 | - | TRBV5-1
CASQSLYTQYF | TRBJ2-3 | - | TRBV28
CASSQGTTSSSTDTQYF | TRBJ2-3 | TRBD2 | TRBV3-1
CSARGGSIYEQYF | TRBJ2-7 | TRBD2 | TRBV29-1
CASSLTAVKTNEQFF | TRBJ2-1 | - | TRBV7-2
CASSGATGVKAEQYF | TRBJ2-7 | TRBD1 | TRBV11-1
CASSPTGLAGPRGTDTQYF | TRBJ2-3 | TRBD2 | TRBV12-3/TRBV12-4
CASSLSGSQETQYF | TRBJ2-5 | - | TRBV7-7
CASSPRGGGETQHF | TRBJ1-5 | TRBD1 | TRBV7-9
CSVGRNTEAFF | TRBJ1-1 | - | TRBV29-1